This TCR beta chain was captured in a study of molecular identifiers for immune sequencing clone quantification. Findings of the study overall: More than 99% of effector molecules, versus under 1% of naive-cell molecules, belonged to clones above 20 RNA copies.

Isolation of naive CD8 T cells was achieved by sorting on a CD8+CD4-CCR7+CD45RA+ phenotype. This clonotype was seen many times. Its cognate antigen is unknown. The CDR3 runs 13 residues. Per the germline V gene, CDR1 is SEHNR and CDR2 is FQNEAQ (reference sequence). Trimming left V 0 bases short and J 7 bases short, with 7 bases between. Via MiXCR, TCRdb re-called the PCR reads, giving one row per CDR3 protein. Among about 640,000 distinct CDR3 sequences listed, about 20% were seen once. The chain couples TRBV7-9 to TRBJ1-5, with no clear D. The sample comprised naive CD8+ T cells from blood, with Jurkat cell RNA spiked in. As to subset: FACS-sorted CD8+CD4-CCR7+CD45RA+ naive T cells. The receptor comes from a human donor in good health. Some libraries in this study had Jurkat cell RNA spiked in. The CDR3 is CASSLADWQPQHF. Here the CDR3 DNA reads TGTGCCAGCAGCTTAGCGGATTGGCAGCCCCAGCATTTT.